Detailed here is one TCR beta chain. Its antigen is as yet unknown. The data belong to a study of CD8+CD57+ T cells in acquired aplastic anemia. Study-level points and caveats: Patients and controls had in common twenty-nine CD8+ CDR3 sequences.

By flow cytometry, patients selected for sequencing had shown an expansion of CD8+CD57+ cells. Using genomic DNA as the template, TCR beta VDJ and CDR3 profiling was carried out. TCRdb reprocessed the reads with MiXCR, giving one entry per CDR3 protein. The table lists around 290,000 distinct CDR3 sequences, 56% of them singletons, with around 1.3% in the top ten. Between the trimmed V and J ends, which lost 5 bases and 8 bases, there was a span of 6 bases. The CDR3 has 9 amino acids. Germline assignment: CDR1 DFQATT and CDR2 SNEGSKA (reference sequence). The gene calls are TRBV20-1 and TRBJ1-2; weak D call: TRBD1 (5 bases). Material for sequencing was sorted CD4+, CD8+, or CD8+CD57+ T cells (not recorded which) from PBMCs. This TCR came from a human donor with aplastic anemia. The CDR3 region has the DNA TGCAGTGCTCGGACAGGCTACACCTTC. Protein sequence: CSARTGYTF.